This T cell receptor beta chain comes out of a study of OX40 agonist ivuxolimab in advanced cancers. Study as a whole: Hepatocellular carcinoma, melanoma, renal cell or head and neck cancer was diagnosed in the dose-escalation patients.

This CDR3 comprises 13 residues. Deletions cut 1 base from V and 4 bases from J, with 8 bases between. Germline lookup yields CDR1 SGHTA and CDR2 FQGTGA. Sequencing used immunoSEQ multiplex PCR; TCRdb keeps in-frame clones, though not all of them. The sample has approximately 89,000 clones; around 90% are singletons. The sample in question was CD4+ or CD8+ T cells sorted from blood, obtained in a trial of the OX40 agonist ivuxolimab. This sequence was found in an adult with an advanced solid tumor such as melanoma, head and neck, liver or kidney cancer. The V gene is TRBV7-3, the J gene TRBJ2-7; possible D gene TRBD2, 5 bases. The CDR3 DNA reads as TGTGCCAGCAGCTTAAACGGGGTATACGAGCAGTACTTC. Its protein is CASSLNGVYEQYF.